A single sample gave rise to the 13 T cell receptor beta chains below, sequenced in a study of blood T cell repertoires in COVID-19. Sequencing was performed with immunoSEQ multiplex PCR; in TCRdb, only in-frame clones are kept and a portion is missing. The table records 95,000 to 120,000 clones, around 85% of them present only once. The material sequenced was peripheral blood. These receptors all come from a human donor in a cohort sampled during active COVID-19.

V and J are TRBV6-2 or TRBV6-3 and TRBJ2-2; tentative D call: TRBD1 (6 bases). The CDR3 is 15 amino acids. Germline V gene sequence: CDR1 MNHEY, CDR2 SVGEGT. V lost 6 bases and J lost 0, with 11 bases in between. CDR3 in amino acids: CASSQQGSNTGELFF. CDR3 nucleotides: TGTGCCAGCAGCCAACAGGGTTCGAACACCGGGGAGCTGTTTTTT.

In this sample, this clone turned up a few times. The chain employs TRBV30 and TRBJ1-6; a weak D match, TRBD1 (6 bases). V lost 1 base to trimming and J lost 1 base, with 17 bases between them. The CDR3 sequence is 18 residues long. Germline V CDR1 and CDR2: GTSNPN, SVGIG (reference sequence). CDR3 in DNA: TGTGCCTGGAGTGCCACTAAGGACAGCCCATCCTATAATTCACCCCTCCACTTT. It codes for CAWSATKDSPSYNSPLHF.

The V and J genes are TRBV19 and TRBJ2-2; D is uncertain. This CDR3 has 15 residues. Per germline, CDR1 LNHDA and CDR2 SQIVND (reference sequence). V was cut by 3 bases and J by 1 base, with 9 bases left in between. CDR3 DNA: TGTGCCAGTAGTATGTCACATTGGAACACCGGGGAGCTGTTTTTT. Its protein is CASSMSHWNTGELFF.

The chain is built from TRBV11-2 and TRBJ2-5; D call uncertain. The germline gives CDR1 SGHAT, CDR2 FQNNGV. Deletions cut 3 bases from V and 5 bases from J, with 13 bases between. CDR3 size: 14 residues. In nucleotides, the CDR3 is TGTGCCAGCAGCTTCAACGGTGTAGTCGAGACCCAGTACTTC. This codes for CASSFNGVVETQYF.

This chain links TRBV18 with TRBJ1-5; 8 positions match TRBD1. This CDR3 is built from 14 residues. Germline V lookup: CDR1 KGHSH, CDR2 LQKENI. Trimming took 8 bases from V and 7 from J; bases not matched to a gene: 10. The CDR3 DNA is TGTGCCAGCCATTCTGGGACAGGTGGCCAGCCCCAGCATTTT. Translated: CASHSGTGGQPQHF.

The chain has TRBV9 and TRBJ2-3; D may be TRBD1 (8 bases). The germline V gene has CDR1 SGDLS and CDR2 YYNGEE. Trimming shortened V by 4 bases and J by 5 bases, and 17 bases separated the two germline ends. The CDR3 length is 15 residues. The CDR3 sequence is CASSPGQGGGDTQYF. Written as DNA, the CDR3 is TGTGCCAGCAGCCCTGGACAGGGCGGGGGAGATACGCAGTATTTT. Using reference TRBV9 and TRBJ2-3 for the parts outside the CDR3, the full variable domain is DSGVTQTPKHLITATGQRVTLRCSPRSGDLSVYWYQQSLDQGLQFLIQYYNGEERAKGNILERFSAQQFPDLHSELNLSSLELGDSALYFCASSPGQGGGDTQYFGPGTRLTVL.

DNA for the CDR3: TGTGCCTGGAGTGTTGTAGCGGCTAACACCGGGGAGCTGTTTTTT. Translated, it gives CAWSVVAANTGELFF. J is TRBJ2-2 and V is TRBV30; a possible D gene is TRBD2 (6 bases). The CDR3 length is 15 residues. Per germline, CDR1 GTSNPN and CDR2 SVGIG (reference sequence). V was shortened by 0 bases and J by 2 bases, with 10 bases between the two germline ends.

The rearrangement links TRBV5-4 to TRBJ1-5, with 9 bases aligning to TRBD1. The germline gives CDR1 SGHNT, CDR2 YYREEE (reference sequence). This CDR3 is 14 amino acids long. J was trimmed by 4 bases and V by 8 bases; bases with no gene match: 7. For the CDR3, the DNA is TGTGCCAGTTCCACAGGGGGCGGGAATCAGCCCCAGCATTTT. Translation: CASSTGGGNQPQHF.

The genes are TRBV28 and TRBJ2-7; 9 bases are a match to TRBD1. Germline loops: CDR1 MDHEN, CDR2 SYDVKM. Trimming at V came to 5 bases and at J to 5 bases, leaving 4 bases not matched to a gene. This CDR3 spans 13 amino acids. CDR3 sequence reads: CASSPWTGDEQYF. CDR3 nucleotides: TGTGCCAGCAGTCCGTGGACAGGGGACGAGCAGTACTTC.

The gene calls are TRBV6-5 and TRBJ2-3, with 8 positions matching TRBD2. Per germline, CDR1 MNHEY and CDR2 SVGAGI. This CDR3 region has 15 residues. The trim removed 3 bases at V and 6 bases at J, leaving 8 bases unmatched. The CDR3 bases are TGTGCCAGCAGTTATCGGGGGGGGGCTAAGGATACGCAGTATTTT. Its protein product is CASSYRGGAKDTQYF.

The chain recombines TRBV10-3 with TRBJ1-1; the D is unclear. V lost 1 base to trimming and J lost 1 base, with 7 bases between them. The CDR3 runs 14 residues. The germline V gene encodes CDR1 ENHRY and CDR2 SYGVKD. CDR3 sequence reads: CAISEFLWNTEAFF. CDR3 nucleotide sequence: TGTGCCATCAGTGAGTTCCTTTGGAACACTGAAGCTTTCTTT.

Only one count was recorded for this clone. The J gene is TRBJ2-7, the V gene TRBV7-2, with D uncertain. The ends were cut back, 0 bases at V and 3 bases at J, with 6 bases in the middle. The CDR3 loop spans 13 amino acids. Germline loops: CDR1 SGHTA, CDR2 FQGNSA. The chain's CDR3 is CASSLAIDYEQYF. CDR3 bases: TGTGCCAGCAGCTTAGCGATAGACTACGAGCAGTACTTC.

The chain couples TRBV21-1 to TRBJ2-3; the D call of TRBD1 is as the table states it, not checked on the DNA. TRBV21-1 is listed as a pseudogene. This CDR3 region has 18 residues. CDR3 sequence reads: CASSKTPPQGQSTHTQYF. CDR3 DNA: TGTGCCAGCAGCAAAACCCCCCCCCAGGGACAGAGCACACATACGCAGTATTTT.